What follows are 12 T cell receptor beta chains derived from one specimen sequenced in a study of cytomegalovirus exposure and HLA in healthy donors. The PCR employed 60 Vbeta primers together with 13 Jbeta primers. The data were produced by immunoSEQ multiplex PCR, yet TCRdb's version contains in-frame clones alone and is incomplete. The sample holds fewer than 40,000 clones; 75% to 85% are singletons and the top ten take about 4%. Specimen: PBMCs. The receptors shown here come from a woman aged 18-29 years in good health and CMV-seronegative.

The CDR3 bases are TGCGCCAGCAGCTTGGTCAGCGGTGGCGGGGAGCTGTTTTTT. Its protein is CASSLVSGGGELFF. The chain combines TRBV5-1 with TRBJ2-2; possible D gene TRBD2, 5 bases. V lost 0 bases, J lost 7 bases, and 10 bases lay in between. Germline V gives CDR1 SGHRS, CDR2 YFSETQ. This CDR3 is built from 14 residues.

This rearrangement joins TRBV27 to TRBJ2-7; 9 bases line up with TRBD2. V lost 6 bases, J lost 2 bases, and 14 bases stayed unmatched. Germline assignment: CDR1 MNHEY and CDR2 SMNVEV (reference sequence). This CDR3 has 17 amino acids. CDR3 loop: CASRRGQAGGSPYEQYF. CDR3 bases: TGTGCCAGCAGGCGAGGGCAGGCGGGAGGGTCTCCCTACGAGCAGTACTTC.

V gene TRBV11-1 combines with J gene TRBJ2-7; the D gene is possibly TRBD1 (5 bases). Trimming took 4 bases from V and 0 from J, leaving 13 bases between them. The CDR3 has 15 amino acids. CDR1 is SGHAT and CDR2 is FQDESV in the germline V gene (reference sequence). The CDR3 DNA reads as TGTGCCAGCAGCTCCCTGACAGTGAACTCCTACGAGCAGTACTTC. This codes for CASSSLTVNSYEQYF.

The chain joins TRBV2 to TRBJ2-1; 9 positions match TRBD2. Germline trimming cut 1 base from V and 4 bases from J; bases unmatched to any gene: 5. The CDR3 covers 16 residues. Germline CDR1 and CDR2: SNHLY and FYNNEI. The CDR3 region has the DNA TGTGCCAGCAGTGAAGTGGCGGGGGGGGCATACAATGAGCAGTTCTTC. This gives the protein CASSEVAGGAYNEQFF. Variable domain in full (rest from reference TRBV2 and TRBJ2-1): EPEVTQTPSHQVTQMGQEVILRCVPISNHLYFYWYRQILGQKVEFLVSFYNNEISEKSEIFDDQFSVERPDGSNFTLKIRSTKLEDSAMYFCASSEVAGGAYNEQFFGPGTRLTVL.

The table lists this clone with a count of one. This chain uses TRBV7-9 with TRBJ2-5, with 9 bases fitting TRBD2. Germline V gene sequence: CDR1 SEHNR, CDR2 FQNEAQ (reference sequence). The V gene end was trimmed by 2 bases and the J gene end by 2 bases; junction bases not matched to a gene: 0. The CDR3 has 14 amino acids. The CDR3 here is CASSLLAGQETQYF. CDR3 in DNA: TGTGCCAGCAGCTTACTAGCGGGGCAAGAGACCCAGTACTTC.

The chain combines TRBV29-1 with TRBJ2-5; D may be TRBD2 (6 bases). Germline CDR1 reads SQVTM; CDR2 reads ANQGSEA. The CDR3 runs 13 residues. V was cut by 4 bases and J by 5 bases, with 14 bases left in between. The DNA of the CDR3 is TGCAGCGTTGGTAAGGGAGGAGGGGAGACCCAGTACTTC. Translating gives CSVGKGGGETQYF.

The chain combines TRBV9 with TRBJ1-2; 7 nucleotides line up with TRBD1. Germline CDR1 reads SGDLS; CDR2 reads YYNGEE. Unmatched junction bases numbered 8, after V lost 5 bases and J lost 4 bases. This CDR3 has 14 residues. The DNA of the CDR3 is TGTGCCAGCAGTACTGGACAGGCCTTCTATGGCTACACCTTC. It encodes CASSTGQAFYGYTF.

To note about this clone: The junction differs from germline at one of its ends, possibly a read error. The chain has TRBV6-1 and TRBJ1-5, with D possibly being TRBD1 (6 bases). Germline CDR1 and CDR2: MNHNS and SASEGT. CDR3 length: 15 residues. The CDR3 DNA reads as TGTGCCAGCAGTGAGGGGGCGGTTAGCAATCAGCCCCAGAATTTT. Its translation is CASSEGAVSNQPQNF.

The V gene is TRBV19, the J gene TRBJ1-1, with D possibly matching TRBD1 (5 bases). The germline gives CDR1 LNHDA, CDR2 SQIVND (reference sequence). V gave up 6 bases and J gave up 0 bases, with 11 bases separating them. This CDR3 is 14 amino acids long. The CDR3 spells CASSPDILNTEAFF. CDR3 nucleotide sequence: TGTGCCAGTAGCCCGGACATCTTGAACACTGAAGCTTTCTTT.

The DNA of the CDR3 is TGTGCCAGCTCACCACCGGGGGGGCAGGACAATGAGCAGTTCTTC. Its translation is CASSPPGGQDNEQFF. The chain employs TRBV18 and TRBJ2-1; weak D call: TRBD2 (7 bases). V was shortened by 0 bases and J by 5 bases, with 11 bases between the two germline ends. CDR3 size: 15 residues. Per germline, CDR1 KGHSH and CDR2 LQKENI. Supplemented by reference TRBV18 and TRBJ2-1, the full variable domain reads NAGVMQNPRHLVRRRGQEARLRCSPMKGHSHVYWYRQLPEEGLKFMVYLQKENIIDESGMPKERFSAEFPKEGPSILRIQQVVRGDSAAYFCASSPPGGQDNEQFFGPGTRLTVL.

The chain links TRBV6-5 to TRBJ1-6; no clear D gene. Germline CDR1 is MNHEY and CDR2 is SVGAGI. V was cut by 2 bases and J by 8 bases, with 10 bases left in between. The CDR3 is 14 amino acids. The DNA of the CDR3 is TGTGCCAGCAGTTACCAGCGGGCGTATTCACCCCTCCACTTT. Translated, it gives CASSYQRAYSPLHF.

CDR3: CASSQNMASGQETQYF. In nucleotides, the CDR3 is TGCGCCAGCAGCCAAAATATGGCTAGCGGGCAAGAGACCCAGTACTTC. This sequence joins TRBV4-3 and TRBJ2-5, with 8 bases matching TRBD2. The junction had 7 bases not matched to a gene; V was cut back by 2 bases and J by 2 bases. Germline values: CDR1 LGHNA, CDR2 YSLEER. The CDR3 covers 16 residues.